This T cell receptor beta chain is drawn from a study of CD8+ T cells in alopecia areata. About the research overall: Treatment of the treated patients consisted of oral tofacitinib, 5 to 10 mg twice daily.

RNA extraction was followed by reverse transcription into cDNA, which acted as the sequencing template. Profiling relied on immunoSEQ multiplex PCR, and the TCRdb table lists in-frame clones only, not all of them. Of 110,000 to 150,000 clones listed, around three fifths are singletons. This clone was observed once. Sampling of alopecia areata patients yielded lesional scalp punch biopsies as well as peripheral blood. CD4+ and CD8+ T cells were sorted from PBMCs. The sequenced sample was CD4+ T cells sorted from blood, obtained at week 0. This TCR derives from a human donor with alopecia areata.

The CDR3 nucleotides are TGTGCCAGCAGCCCAGGGGGGGATAACTATGGCTACACCTTC. Its translation: CASSPGGDNYGYTF. V gene TRBV7-2 combines with J gene TRBJ1-2, with 7 nucleotides matching TRBD1. This CDR3 is 14 amino acids long. After removal of 5 bases from V and 1 base from J, the junction contained 4 bases not matched to a gene. Germline assignment: CDR1 SGHTA and CDR2 FQGNSA.